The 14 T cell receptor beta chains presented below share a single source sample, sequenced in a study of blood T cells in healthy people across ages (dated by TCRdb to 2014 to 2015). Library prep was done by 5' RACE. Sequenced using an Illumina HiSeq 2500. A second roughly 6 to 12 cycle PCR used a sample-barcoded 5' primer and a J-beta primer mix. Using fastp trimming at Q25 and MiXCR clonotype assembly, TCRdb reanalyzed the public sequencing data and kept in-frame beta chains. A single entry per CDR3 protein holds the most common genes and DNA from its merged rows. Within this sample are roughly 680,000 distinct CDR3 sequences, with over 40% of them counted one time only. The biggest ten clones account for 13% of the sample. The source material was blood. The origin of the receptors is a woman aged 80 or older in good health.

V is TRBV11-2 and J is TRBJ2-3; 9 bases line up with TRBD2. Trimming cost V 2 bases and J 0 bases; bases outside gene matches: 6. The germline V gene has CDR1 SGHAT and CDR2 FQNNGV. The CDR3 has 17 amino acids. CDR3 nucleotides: TGTGCCAGCAGCTTAACCTCTGCGGGGGGGAGCACAGATACGCAGTATTTT. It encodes CASSLTSAGGSTDTQYF.

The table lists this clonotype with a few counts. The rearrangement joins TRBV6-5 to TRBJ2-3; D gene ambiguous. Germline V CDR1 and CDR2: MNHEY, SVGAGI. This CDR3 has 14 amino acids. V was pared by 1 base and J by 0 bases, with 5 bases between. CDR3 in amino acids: CASSYLTSTDTQYF. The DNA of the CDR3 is TGTGCCAGCAGTTACTTAACAAGCACAGATACGCAGTATTTT.

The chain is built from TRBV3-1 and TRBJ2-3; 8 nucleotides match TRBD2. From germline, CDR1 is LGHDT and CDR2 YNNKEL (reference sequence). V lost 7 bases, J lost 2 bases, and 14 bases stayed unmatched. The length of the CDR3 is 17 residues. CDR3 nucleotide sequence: TGTGCCAGCAACCCGAGTGGAGGCGGGGGGTCCACAGATACGCAGTATTTT. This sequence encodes CASNPSGGGGSTDTQYF.

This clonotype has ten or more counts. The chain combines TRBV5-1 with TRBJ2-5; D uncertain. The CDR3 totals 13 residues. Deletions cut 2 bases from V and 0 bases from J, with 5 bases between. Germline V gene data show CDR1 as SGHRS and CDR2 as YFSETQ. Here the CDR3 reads CASSLGNQETQYF. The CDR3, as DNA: TGCGCCAGCAGCTTAGGGAACCAAGAGACCCAGTACTTC. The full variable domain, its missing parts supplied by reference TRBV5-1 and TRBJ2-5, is KAGVTQTPRYLIKTRGQQVTLSCSPISGHRSVSWYQQTPGQGLQFLFEYFSETQRNKGNFPGRFSGRQFSNSRSEMNVSTLELGDSALYLCASSLGNQETQYFGPGTRLLVL.

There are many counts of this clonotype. The CDR3: CASSFQGAGETQYF. CDR3 nucleotides: TGTGCCAGCAGCTTCCAGGGGGCCGGGGAGACCCAGTACTTC. The V call is TRBV7-9, the J call TRBJ2-5; 8 nucleotides line up with TRBD1. The V gene end was trimmed by 3 bases and the J gene end by 5 bases; junction bases not matched to a gene: 5. CDR3 size: 14 residues. CDR1 and CDR2 from the germline V gene are SEHNR and FQNEAQ (reference sequence).

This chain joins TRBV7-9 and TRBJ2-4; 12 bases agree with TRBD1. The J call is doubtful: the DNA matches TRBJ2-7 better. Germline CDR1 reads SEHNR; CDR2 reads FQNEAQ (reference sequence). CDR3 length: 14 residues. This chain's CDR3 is CASSFGTGGSEQYF. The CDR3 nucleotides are TGTGCCAGCAGCTTCGGGACAGGGGGCTCCGAGCAGTACTTC.

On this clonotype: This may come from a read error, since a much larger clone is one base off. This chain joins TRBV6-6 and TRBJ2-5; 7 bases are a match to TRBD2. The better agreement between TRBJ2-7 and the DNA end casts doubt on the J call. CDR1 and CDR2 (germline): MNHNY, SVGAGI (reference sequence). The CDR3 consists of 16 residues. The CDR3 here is CASSYSRDYPSDEQYF. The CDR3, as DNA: TGTGCCAGCAGTTACTCTCGGGACTACCCTAGTGACGAGCAGTACTTC.

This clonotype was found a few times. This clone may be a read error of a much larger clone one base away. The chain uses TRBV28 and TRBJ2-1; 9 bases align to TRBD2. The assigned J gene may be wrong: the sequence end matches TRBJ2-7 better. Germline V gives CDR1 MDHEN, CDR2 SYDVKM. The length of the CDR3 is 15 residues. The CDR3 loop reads CASSLPRGTSNEQYF. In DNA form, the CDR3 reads TGTGCCAGCAGTTTACCTAGGGGGACTAGCAATGAGCAGTACTTC.

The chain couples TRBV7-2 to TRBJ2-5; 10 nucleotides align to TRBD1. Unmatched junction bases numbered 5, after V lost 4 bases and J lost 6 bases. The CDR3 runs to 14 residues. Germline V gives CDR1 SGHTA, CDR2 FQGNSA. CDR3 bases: TGTGCCAGCAGCTCGGGACAGGGGCCGAAGACCCAGTACTTC. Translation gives CASSSGQGPKTQYF.

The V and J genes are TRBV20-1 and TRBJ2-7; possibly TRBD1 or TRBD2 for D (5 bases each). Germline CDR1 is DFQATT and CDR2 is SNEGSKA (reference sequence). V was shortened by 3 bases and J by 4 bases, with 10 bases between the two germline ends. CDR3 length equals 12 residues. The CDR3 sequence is CSASDGGYEQYF. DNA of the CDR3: TGCAGTGCTAGTGATGGGGGATACGAGCAGTACTTC.

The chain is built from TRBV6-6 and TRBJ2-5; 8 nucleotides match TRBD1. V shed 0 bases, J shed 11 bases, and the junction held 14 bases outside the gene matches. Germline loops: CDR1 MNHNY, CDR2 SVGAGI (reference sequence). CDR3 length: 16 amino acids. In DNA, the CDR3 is TGTGCCAGCAGTTACTCAGTAGCGGCAGGGGGCTACAAGCAGTACTTC. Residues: CASSYSVAAGGYKQYF.

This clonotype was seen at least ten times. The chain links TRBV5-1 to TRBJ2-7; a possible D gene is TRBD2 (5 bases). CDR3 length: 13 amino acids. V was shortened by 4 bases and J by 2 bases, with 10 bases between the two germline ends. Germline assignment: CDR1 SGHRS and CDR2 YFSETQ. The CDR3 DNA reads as TGCGCCAGCAGCGTGAGGGCCACCTACGAGCAGTACTTC. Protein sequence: CASSVRATYEQYF.

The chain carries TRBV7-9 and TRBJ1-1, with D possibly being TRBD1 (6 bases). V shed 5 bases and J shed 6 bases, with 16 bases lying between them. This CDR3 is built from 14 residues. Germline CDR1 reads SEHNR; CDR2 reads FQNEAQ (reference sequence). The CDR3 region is CASSPGSGVSEAFF. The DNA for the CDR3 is TGTGCCAGCAGCCCAGGATCAGGGGTGTCTGAAGCTTTCTTT.

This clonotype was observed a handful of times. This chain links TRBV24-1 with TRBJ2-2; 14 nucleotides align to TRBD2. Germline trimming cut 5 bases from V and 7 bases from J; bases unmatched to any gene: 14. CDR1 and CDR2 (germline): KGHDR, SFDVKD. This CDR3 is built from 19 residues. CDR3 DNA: TGTGCCACCAGTGGTATTATGGGACTAGCGGGGGAAGTTGGCGGGGAGCTGTTTTTT. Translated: CATSGIMGLAGEVGGELFF.